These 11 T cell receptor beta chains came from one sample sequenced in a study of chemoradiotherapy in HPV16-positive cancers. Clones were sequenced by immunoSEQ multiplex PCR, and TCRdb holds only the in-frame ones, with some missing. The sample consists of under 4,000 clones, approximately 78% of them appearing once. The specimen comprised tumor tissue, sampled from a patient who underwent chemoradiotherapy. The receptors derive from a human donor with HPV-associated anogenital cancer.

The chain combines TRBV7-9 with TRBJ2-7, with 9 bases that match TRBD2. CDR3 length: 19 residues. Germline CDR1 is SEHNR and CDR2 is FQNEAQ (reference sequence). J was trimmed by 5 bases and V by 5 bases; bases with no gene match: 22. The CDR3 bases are TGTGCCAGCAGCCACGGGGCGGTGGGCGCAGCTAGCGGGATCGACGAGCAGTACTTC. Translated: CASSHGAVGAASGIDEQYF. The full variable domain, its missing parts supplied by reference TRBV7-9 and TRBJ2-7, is DTGVSQNPRHKITKRGQNVTFRCDPISEHNRLYWYRQTLGQGPEFLTYFQNEAQLEKSRLLSDRFSAERPKGSFSTLEIQRTEQGDSAMYLCASSHGAVGAASGIDEQYFGPGTRLTVT.

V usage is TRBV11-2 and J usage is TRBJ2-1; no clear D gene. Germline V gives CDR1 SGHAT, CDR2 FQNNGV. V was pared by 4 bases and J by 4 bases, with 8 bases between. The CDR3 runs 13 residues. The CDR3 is CASSSELYNEQFF. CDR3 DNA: TGTGCCAGCAGCTCTGAGTTATACAATGAGCAGTTCTTC.

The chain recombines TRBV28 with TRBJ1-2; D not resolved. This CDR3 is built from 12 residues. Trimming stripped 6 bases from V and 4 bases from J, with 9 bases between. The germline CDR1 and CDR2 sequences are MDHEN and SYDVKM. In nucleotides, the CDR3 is TGTGCCAGCAGCCGACGGGGCTATGGCTACACCTTC. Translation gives CASSRRGYGYTF.

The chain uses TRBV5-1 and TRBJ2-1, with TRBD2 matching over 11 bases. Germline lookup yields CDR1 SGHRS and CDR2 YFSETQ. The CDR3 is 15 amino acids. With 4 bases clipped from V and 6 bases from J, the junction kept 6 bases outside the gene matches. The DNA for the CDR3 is TGCGCCAGCAGCCCTAGCGGGAGGTCGGGCAATGAGCAGTTCTTC. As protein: CASSPSGRSGNEQFF.

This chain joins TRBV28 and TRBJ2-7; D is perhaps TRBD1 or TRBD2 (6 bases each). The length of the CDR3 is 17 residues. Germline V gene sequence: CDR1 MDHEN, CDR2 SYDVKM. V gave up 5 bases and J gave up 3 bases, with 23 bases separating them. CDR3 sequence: CASSPPQTTGLYYEQYF. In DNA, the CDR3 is TGTGCCAGCAGTCCCCCCCAGACGACAGGACTATACTACGAGCAGTACTTC.

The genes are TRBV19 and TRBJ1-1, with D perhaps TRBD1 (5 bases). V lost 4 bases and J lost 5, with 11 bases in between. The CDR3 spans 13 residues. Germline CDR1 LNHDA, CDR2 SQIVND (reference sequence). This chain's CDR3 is CASSTGEWTEAFF. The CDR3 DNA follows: TGTGCCAGTAGTACGGGGGAGTGGACTGAAGCTTTCTTT. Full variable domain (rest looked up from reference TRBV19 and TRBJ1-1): DGGITQSPKYLFRKEGQNVTLSCEQNLNHDAMYWYRQDPGQGLRLIYYSQIVNDFQKGDIAEGYSVSREKKESFPLTVTSAQKNPTAFYLCASSTGEWTEAFFGQGTRLTVV.

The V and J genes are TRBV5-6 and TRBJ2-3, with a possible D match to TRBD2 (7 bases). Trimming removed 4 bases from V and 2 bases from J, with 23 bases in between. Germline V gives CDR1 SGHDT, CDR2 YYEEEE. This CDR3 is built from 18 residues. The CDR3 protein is CASSQPGGGGRATDTQYF. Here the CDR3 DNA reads TGTGCCAGCAGCCAACCCGGGGGAGGGGGGAGGGCCACAGATACGCAGTATTTT. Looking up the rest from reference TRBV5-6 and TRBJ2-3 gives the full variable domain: DAGVTQSPTHLIKTRGQQVTLRCSPKSGHDTVSWYQQALGQGPQFIFQYYEEEERQRGNFPDRFSGHQFPNYSSELNVNALLLGDSALYLCASSQPGGGGRATDTQYFGPGTRLTVL.

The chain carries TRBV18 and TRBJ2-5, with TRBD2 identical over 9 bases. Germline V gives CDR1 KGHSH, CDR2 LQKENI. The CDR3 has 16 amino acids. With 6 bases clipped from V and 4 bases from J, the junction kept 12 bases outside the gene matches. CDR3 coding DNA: TGTGCCAGCTCTCAAAAGACTAGCGGCGAAGGAGAGACCCAGTACTTC. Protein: CASSQKTSGEGETQYF.

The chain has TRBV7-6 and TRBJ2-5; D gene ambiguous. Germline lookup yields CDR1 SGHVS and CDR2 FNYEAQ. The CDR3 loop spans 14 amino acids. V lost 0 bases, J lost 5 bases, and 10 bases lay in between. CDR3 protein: CASSLAASSETQYF. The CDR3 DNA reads TGTGCCAGCAGCTTAGCGGCATCCTCGGAGACCCAGTACTTC.

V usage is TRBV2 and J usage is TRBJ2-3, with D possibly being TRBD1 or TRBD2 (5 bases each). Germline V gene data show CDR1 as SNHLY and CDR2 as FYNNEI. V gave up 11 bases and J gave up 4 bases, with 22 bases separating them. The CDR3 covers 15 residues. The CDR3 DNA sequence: TGTGCCGGGACCATGGGGTCGAAGCTGCCAGATACGCAGTATTTT. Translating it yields CAGTMGSKLPDTQYF.

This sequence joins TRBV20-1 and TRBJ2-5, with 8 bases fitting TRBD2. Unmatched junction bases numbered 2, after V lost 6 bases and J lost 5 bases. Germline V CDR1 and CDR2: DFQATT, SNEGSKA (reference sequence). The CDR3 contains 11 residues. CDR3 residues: CSARGGETQYF. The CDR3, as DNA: TGCAGTGCACGGGGGGGGGAGACCCAGTACTTC.